The following is a T cell receptor beta chain sequence with its context. This entry belongs to a study of blood T cell repertoires in COVID-19. Sequencing used immunoSEQ multiplex PCR; TCRdb keeps in-frame clones, though not all of them. The data hold more than 50,000 clones, with roughly 93% observed a single time. V dropped 6 bases and J dropped 2 bases, with 12 bases sitting between them. The CDR3 covers 14 residues. The germline CDR1 and CDR2 sequences are SNHLY and FYNNEI. This sequence was found in a human donor in a cohort sampled during active COVID-19. This chain connects TRBV2 to TRBJ2-3; D may be TRBD1 (5 bases). The specimen sequenced was peripheral blood. The CDR3 loop reads CASSRQPATDTQYF. The DNA for the CDR3 is TGTGCCAGCAGCCGACAGCCAGCCACAGATACGCAGTATTTT.